This is a list of T cell receptor beta chains from one sample in a study of early T cells in non-severe SARS-CoV-2 infection. Each CDR3 protein gets one entry after TCRdb re-called the 5' RACE reads with MiXCR. This table has 15,000 to 20,000 distinct CDR3 sequences, more than 4.5% appearing once. Sequenced: whole blood. These receptors all come from an adult who was a healthcare worker with PCR-confirmed SARS-CoV-2 infection or an uninfected control (not recorded which). The CDR3 runs from the conserved cysteine through the conserved F or W. D genes are given only for firm matches. The size entry is marked missing in some rows and otherwise reads once, few, many or a size class.

D gene: -
J gene: TRBJ1-6
clone size: -
V gene: TRBV2
CDR3 protein: CASSEKTPDDNSPLHF
CDR3 DNA: TGTGCCAGCAGTGAAAAGACCCCCGATGATAATTCACCCCTCCACTTT

D gene: -
J gene: TRBJ1-6
clone size: many
V gene: TRBV9
CDR3 protein: CASSRSGTGAANSPLHF
CDR3 DNA: TGTGCCAGCAGCCGGAGCGGGACGGGGGCAGCTAATTCACCCCTCCACTTT

D gene: -
J gene: TRBJ1-1
clone size: -
V gene: TRBV6-1
CDR3 protein: CASSENTEAFF
CDR3 DNA: TGTGCCAGCAGTGAAAACACTGAAGCTTTCTTT

D gene: -
J gene: TRBJ2-3
clone size: medium-sized
V gene: TRBV24-1
CDR3 protein: CATSDYEADTQYF
CDR3 DNA: TGTGCCACCAGTGATTATGAGGCAGATACGCAGTATTTT

D gene: TRBD2
J gene: TRBJ2-1
clone size: -
V gene: TRBV12-3/TRBV12-4
CDR3 protein: CASSLARASGNNEQFF
CDR3 DNA: TGTGCCAGCAGTTTAGCGCGGGCTAGCGGGAATAATGAGCAGTTCTTC

D gene: TRBD1
J gene: TRBJ1-2
clone size: -
V gene: TRBV28
CDR3 protein: CASSSTGNYGYTF
CDR3 DNA: TGTGCCAGCAGTTCGACAGGGAACTATGGCTACACCTTC

D gene: -
J gene: TRBJ1-5
clone size: -
V gene: TRBV12-3/TRBV12-4
CDR3 protein: CASSPGGGVNQPQHF
CDR3 DNA: TGTGCCAGCAGTCCCGGCGGGGGCGTGAATCAGCCCCAGCATTTT

D gene: -
J gene: TRBJ1-1
clone size: many
V gene: TRBV3-1
CDR3 protein: CASSQLGLAFF
CDR3 DNA: TGTGCCAGCAGCCAACTAGGGTTAGCTTTCTTT

D gene: -
J gene: TRBJ1-2
clone size: many
V gene: TRBV29-1
CDR3 protein: CSVDSPEHRVSTAGYTF
CDR3 DNA: TGCAGCGTTGATTCCCCGGAACACAGGGTTTCCACGGCTGGCTACACCTTC

D gene: -
J gene: TRBJ2-2
clone size: few
V gene: TRBV7-8
CDR3 protein: CASSLRRVVNTGELFF
CDR3 DNA: TGTGCCAGCAGCTTGCGAAGGGTCGTCAACACCGGGGAGCTGTTTTTT

D gene: TRBD2
J gene: TRBJ2-7
clone size: -
V gene: TRBV9
CDR3 protein: CASSVAVGLGTYEQYF
CDR3 DNA: TGTGCCAGCAGCGTAGCTGTGGGACTAGGGACCTACGAGCAGTACTTC

D gene: -
J gene: TRBJ2-3
clone size: -
V gene: TRBV9
CDR3 protein: CASSVVWGPSGTDTQYF
CDR3 DNA: TGTGCCAGCAGCGTAGTTTGGGGCCCCAGTGGGACAGATACGCAGTATTTT

D gene: -
J gene: TRBJ2-1
clone size: many
V gene: TRBV28
CDR3 protein: CASSSLDSYNEQFF
CDR3 DNA: TGTGCCAGCAGCTCCCTTGACTCTTACAATGAGCAGTTCTTC

D gene: -
J gene: TRBJ2-1
clone size: many
V gene: TRBV13
CDR3 protein: CASSSATNSRDEQFF
CDR3 DNA: TGTGCCAGCAGCTCCGCTACTAACTCCAGGGATGAGCAGTTCTTC

D gene: -
J gene: TRBJ2-1
clone size: many
V gene: TRBV27
CDR3 protein: CASSRKGQGEQFF
CDR3 DNA: TGTGCCAGCAGTCGAAAGGGGCAGGGGGAGCAGTTCTTC

D gene: -
J gene: TRBJ2-1
clone size: medium-sized
V gene: TRBV10-2
CDR3 protein: CASSEIVQGKNEQFF
CDR3 DNA: TGCGCCAGCAGTGAGATTGTCCAGGGGAAAAATGAGCAGTTCTTC

D gene: -
J gene: TRBJ2-3
clone size: many
V gene: TRBV10-1
CDR3 protein: CASSDLSAARSDTQYF
CDR3 DNA: TGCGCCAGCAGTGATCTCTCGGCAGCCCGCTCGGATACGCAGTATTTT

D gene: TRBD2
J gene: TRBJ2-1
clone size: many
V gene: TRBV18
CDR3 protein: CASSTGLATYNEQFF
CDR3 DNA: TGTGCCAGCTCAACAGGACTAGCGACCTACAATGAGCAGTTCTTC

D gene: -
J gene: TRBJ1-1
clone size: few
V gene: TRBV5-6
CDR3 protein: CASSLPPLTEAFF
CDR3 DNA: TGTGCCAGCAGCTTACCACCGCTCACTGAAGCTTTCTTT

D gene: TRBD1
J gene: TRBJ2-7
clone size: medium-sized
V gene: TRBV12-3/TRBV12-4
CDR3 protein: CASSWTGGSYEQYF
CDR3 DNA: TGTGCCAGCAGTTGGACAGGGGGCTCCTACGAGCAGTACTTC

D gene: TRBD2
J gene: TRBJ2-2
clone size: many
V gene: TRBV6-1
CDR3 protein: CASSWGLAGGPGGELFF
CDR3 DNA: TGTGCCAGCAGTTGGGGACTAGCGGGAGGGCCTGGCGGGGAGCTGTTTTTT

D gene: TRBD1
J gene: TRBJ1-4
clone size: many
V gene: TRBV4-3
CDR3 protein: CASSQHRGTNEKLFF
CDR3 DNA: TGCGCCAGCAGCCAGCACAGGGGCACTAATGAAAAACTGTTTTTT

D gene: -
J gene: TRBJ1-1
clone size: many
V gene: TRBV20-1
CDR3 protein: CSRTRPGSRAFF
CDR3 DNA: TGCAGTCGTACGCGGCCGGGGAGCAGAGCTTTCTTT

D gene: TRBD1
J gene: TRBJ2-7
clone size: few
V gene: TRBV10-3
CDR3 protein: CAISEQDRVRYEQYF
CDR3 DNA: TGTGCCATCAGTGAGCAGGACAGGGTCAGGTACGAGCAGTACTTC

D gene: TRBD1
J gene: TRBJ2-2
clone size: -
V gene: TRBV6-1
CDR3 protein: CASSENRGATGELFF
CDR3 DNA: TGTGCCAGCAGTGAGAACAGGGGGGCCACCGGGGAGCTGTTTTTT

D gene: -
J gene: TRBJ2-2
clone size: many
V gene: TRBV7-2
CDR3 protein: CASSLGSSGALTGELFF
CDR3 DNA: TGTGCCAGCAGCTTAGGATCTTCAGGGGCGCTTACCGGGGAGCTGTTTTTT

D gene: TRBD2
J gene: TRBJ2-7
clone size: many
V gene: TRBV20-1
CDR3 protein: CSARDQRLAGIGYEQYF
CDR3 DNA: TGCAGTGCTAGAGATCAGAGACTAGCGGGAATAGGGTACGAGCAGTACTTC

D gene: -
J gene: TRBJ1-5
clone size: few
V gene: TRBV12-3/TRBV12-4
CDR3 protein: CASSLALARGNQPQHF
CDR3 DNA: TGTGCCAGCAGTTTAGCGCTGGCCAGGGGCAATCAGCCCCAGCATTTT

D gene: -
J gene: TRBJ1-5
clone size: many
V gene: TRBV19
CDR3 protein: CASSRTDLYSNQPQHF
CDR3 DNA: TGTGCCAGTAGTCGGACAGACCTCTATAGCAATCAGCCCCAGCATTTT

D gene: -
J gene: TRBJ2-6
clone size: -
V gene: TRBV5-1
CDR3 protein: CASSPREGANVLTF
CDR3 DNA: TGCGCCAGCAGCCCCCGGGAGGGGGCCAACGTCCTGACTTTC

D gene: TRBD2
J gene: TRBJ2-3
clone size: medium-sized
V gene: TRBV28
CDR3 protein: CASSHTSGRDTQYF
CDR3 DNA: TGTGCCAGCAGTCATACTAGCGGGAGGGATACGCAGTATTTT

D gene: TRBD2
J gene: TRBJ2-4
clone size: -
V gene: TRBV7-9
CDR3 protein: CASSLILAGRDIQYF
CDR3 DNA: TGTGCCAGCAGCTTAATCCTAGCGGGAAGGGACATTCAGTACTTC

D gene: -
J gene: TRBJ2-4
clone size: many
V gene: TRBV5-6
CDR3 protein: CASSLGNRRDIQYF
CDR3 DNA: TGTGCCAGCAGCTTGGGAAACCGGAGGGACATTCAGTACTTC

D gene: -
J gene: TRBJ1-5
clone size: -
V gene: TRBV4-3
CDR3 protein: CASSRFENQPQHF
CDR3 DNA: TGCGCCAGCAGCCGGTTTGAGAATCAGCCCCAGCATTTT

D gene: -
J gene: TRBJ2-2
clone size: -
V gene: TRBV5-4
CDR3 protein: CASSPTYFSVNTGELFF
CDR3 DNA: TGTGCCAGCAGCCCGACTTACTTTAGCGTAAACACCGGGGAGCTGTTTTTT

D gene: -
J gene: TRBJ2-1
clone size: many
V gene: TRBV19
CDR3 protein: CASSMGGTEQFF
CDR3 DNA: TGTGCCAGTAGTATGGGGGGAACCGAGCAGTTCTTC

D gene: -
J gene: TRBJ2-1
clone size: few
V gene: TRBV29-1
CDR3 protein: CSVEGRGGLSYNEQFF
CDR3 DNA: TGCAGCGTTGAAGGGAGGGGCGGTCTCTCCTACAATGAGCAGTTCTTC

D gene: TRBD2
J gene: TRBJ2-2
clone size: many
V gene: TRBV11-3
CDR3 protein: CASSLRLAGGAGELFF
CDR3 DNA: TGTGCCAGCAGCTTACGACTAGCGGGAGGAGCCGGGGAGCTGTTTTTT

D gene: -
J gene: TRBJ1-2
clone size: many
V gene: TRBV20-1
CDR3 protein: CSASGAYGYTF
CDR3 DNA: TGCAGTGCATCGGGGGCCTATGGCTACACCTTC

D gene: TRBD1
J gene: TRBJ1-4
clone size: many
V gene: TRBV6-5
CDR3 protein: CASSRLGGRGLSTNEKLFF
CDR3 DNA: TGTGCCAGCAGCCGACTCGGGGGCAGGGGGTTATCGACTAATGAAAAACTGTTTTTT

D gene: TRBD1
J gene: TRBJ2-7
clone size: many
V gene: TRBV4-2
CDR3 protein: CASSQGTGISHEQYF
CDR3 DNA: TGTGCCAGCAGCCAAGGGACAGGGATTTCCCACGAGCAGTACTTC

D gene: -
J gene: TRBJ1-3
clone size: -
V gene: TRBV12-3/TRBV12-4
CDR3 protein: CASRDRGVVSGNTIYF
CDR3 DNA: TGTGCCAGCAGGGATCGAGGGGTCGTCTCTGGAAACACCATATATTTT

D gene: -
J gene: TRBJ2-1
clone size: medium-sized
V gene: TRBV28
CDR3 protein: CASSLTLFGDNEQFF
CDR3 DNA: TGTGCCAGCAGTTTAACGCTTTTTGGGGACAATGAGCAGTTCTTC